This T cell receptor beta chain originates from a study of T cell repertoires in cytomegalovirus infection. Trimming stripped 6 bases from V and 0 bases from J, with 20 bases between. The CDR3 consists of 17 residues. CDR1 is SEHNR and CDR2 is FQNEAQ in the germline V gene (reference sequence). TCRdb redid the calling of the reads with MiXCR, one entry per CDR3 protein. The sample consists of 100,000 or so distinct CDR3 sequences, about 17% of them appearing once. This clonotype is termed medium-sized (0.01 to 0.1%). The TCR originated in a human donor in good health (CMV status not recorded). Some clones in this sample may be carry-over from other donors' samples. The sequenced material came from PBMCs. The V gene is TRBV7-9, the J gene TRBJ1-1; D call uncertain. Written as DNA, the CDR3 is TGTGCCAGCAGACCGAAATTGCGGGTCGCGATGAACACTGAAGCTTTCTTT. This codes for CASRPKLRVAMNTEAFF.